Sequencing of this T cell receptor (beta chain) was carried out in a study of T cell changes during pregnancy in multiple sclerosis. V shed 3 bases and J shed 7 bases, with 12 bases lying between them. Per the germline V gene, CDR1 is LNHDA and CDR2 is SQIVND (reference sequence). The CDR3 is 13 amino acids. Measured with immunoSEQ multiplex PCR; TCRdb has only the in-frame clones, and not every one. The sample records under 55,000 clones, roughly 89% being singletons. The sample consisted of peripheral blood, taken in the first trimester of pregnancy. This sequence joins TRBV19 and TRBJ1-2; TRBD1 is a possible D gene (5 bases). This TCR was sampled from a female donor with multiple sclerosis, enrolled in a pregnancy study. The DNA for the CDR3 is TGTGCCAGTAGTATTTGGGGACTGGGTGGCTACACCTTC. Protein product: CASSIWGLGGYTF.